In its sample, the clone carrying this T cell receptor beta chain was seen a few times. Its antigen remains unidentified. A much larger clone sits a single nucleotide away, making a read error possible. The CDR3 consists of 15 residues. Germline V gene data show CDR1 as ENHRY and CDR2 as SYGVKD. Sample-barcoded 5' priming and a J-beta primer mix drove a second PCR of roughly 6 to 12 cycles. TCRdb re-analysed the 5' RACE reads in MiXCR, keeping a single row per CDR3 protein. The table lists some 640,000 distinct CDR3 sequences, around 31% of them singletons. Each sample yielded at least 5.5 micrograms of PBMC total RNA. The sample is drawn from a study of blood T cells in healthy people across ages. Study context: With template switching, about one barcoded beta molecule was captured per two T cells. Notes on the study in general: It was found that TCR beta diversity correlated strongly with the percentage of naive T cells.

Sequencing was carried out using blood. The chain is built from TRBV10-3 and TRBJ2-6, with D perhaps TRBD1 (5 bases). The source is a woman aged 80 or older in good health. CDR3 nucleotides: TGTGCCATCAGTGAACGGCTCTCTGGGGCCAACGTCCGGACTTTC. The encoded protein is CAISERLSGANVRTF.